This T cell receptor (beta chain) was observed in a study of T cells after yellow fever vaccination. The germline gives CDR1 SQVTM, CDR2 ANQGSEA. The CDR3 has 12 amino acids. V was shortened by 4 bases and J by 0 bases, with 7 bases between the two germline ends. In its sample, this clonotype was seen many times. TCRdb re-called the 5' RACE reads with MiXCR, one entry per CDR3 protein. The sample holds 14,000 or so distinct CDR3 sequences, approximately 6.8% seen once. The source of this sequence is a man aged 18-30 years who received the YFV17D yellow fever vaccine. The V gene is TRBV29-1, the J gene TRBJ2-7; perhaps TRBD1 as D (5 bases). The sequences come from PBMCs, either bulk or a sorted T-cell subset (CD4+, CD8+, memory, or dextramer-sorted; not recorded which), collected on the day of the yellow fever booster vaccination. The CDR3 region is CSVAGSSYEQYF. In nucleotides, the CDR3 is TGCAGCGTTGCAGGGTCCTCCTACGAGCAGTACTTC.